Listed here is a single T cell receptor beta chain. The data originate from a study of blood T cell repertoires in COVID-19. The length of the CDR3 is 14 residues. V was shortened by 0 bases and J by 4 bases, with 8 bases between the two germline ends. Germline V lookup: CDR1 SGHRS, CDR2 YFSETQ. Per the original data handling: Quantification of nucleated cells was approximated via reference gene primer amplification. Profiled with immunoSEQ multiplex PCR; TCRdb holds only in-frame clones, not every one. From that table come the V and J calls and clone size; the DNA was used to work out D and trimming. The sample has a few hundred thousand clones, approximately 88% seen once; the top ten hold approximately 1.2%.

This clonotype originated in a woman between 35 and 50 years old with acute COVID-19. The sequencing input was PBMCs or T cells enriched from blood (not recorded which). J is TRBJ2-1 and V is TRBV5-1, with D possibly TRBD2 on 5 matching bases. The CDR3 DNA sequence: TGCGCCAGCAGCTTGGCGGGAAATTACAATGAGCAGTTCTTC. Amino acid sequence: CASSLAGNYNEQFF.